Listed below are T cell receptor beta chains from one sample, sequenced in a study of PD-1 blockade in classical Hodgkin lymphoma. Only in-frame clones appear in the TCRdb table, and some are missing; sequencing was by immunoSEQ multiplex PCR. The table records 25,000 to 30,000 clones, 88% of them present only once. Specimen: CD8+ T cells from blood, collected at baseline. Receptor source: a human donor with classical Hodgkin lymphoma. CDR3s include the opening cysteine and the closing phenylalanine or tryptophan.

TRBJ1-5 TRBV27 CASQGGGQPQHF
TRBJ2-1 TRBV5-1 CASSLGNNEQFF
TRBJ2-7 TRBV2 CASNPSEQYF
TRBJ2-7 TRBV28 CASRTFSREQYF
TRBJ2-1 TRBV27 CASSLGFGLNEQFF
TRBJ2-7 TRBV2 CASSVLRQTYEQYF
TRBJ2-7 TRBV7-9 CASQKGGGSGYEQYF
TRBJ2-2 TRBV18 CASSAPRAGDVLAGELFF
TRBJ2-1 TRBV28 CASSPHRTGPYSYNEQFF
TRBJ2-1 TRBV10-1 CASSVSLRNEQFF
TRBJ2-2 TRBV27 CASTHRTGNTGELFF
TRBJ1-5 TRBV7-6 CASKLGWGYHSNQPQHF